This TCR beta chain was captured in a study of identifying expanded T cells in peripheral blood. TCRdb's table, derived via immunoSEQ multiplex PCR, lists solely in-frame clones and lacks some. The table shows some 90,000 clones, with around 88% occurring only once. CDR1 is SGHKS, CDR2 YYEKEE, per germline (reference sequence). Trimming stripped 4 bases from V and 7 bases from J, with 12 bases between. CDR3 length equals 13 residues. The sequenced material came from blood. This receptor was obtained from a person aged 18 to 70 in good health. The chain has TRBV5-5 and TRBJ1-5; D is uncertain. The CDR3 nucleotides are TGTGCCAGCAGCAAAACGGAGGGACAGCCCCAGCATTTT. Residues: CASSKTEGQPQHF.